Following are 10 T cell receptor beta chains from one sample sequenced in a study of T cells after yellow fever vaccination. TCRdb fed the 5' RACE reads into MiXCR, producing one record per CDR3 protein. The data show hundreds of thousands of distinct CDR3 sequences, over 3.5% seen once. The starting material was PBMCs, obtained 5 days after the yellow fever booster vaccination. The source of these receptors is a young man who received the YFV17D yellow fever vaccine.

This clonotype was detected ten times or more. This rearrangement joins TRBV7-3 to TRBJ2-1; D is perhaps TRBD2 (6 bases). The CDR3 length is 14 residues. Germline V CDR1 and CDR2: SGHTA, FQGTGA. V lost 2 bases, J lost 6 bases, and 11 bases lay in between. The CDR3 sequence: CASSLGLAPNEQFF. The CDR3, as DNA: TGTGCCAGCAGCTTAGGCCTAGCGCCCAATGAGCAGTTCTTC.

This clonotype was detected many times. This chain joins TRBV11-2 and TRBJ2-3; 9 bases are shared with TRBD2. Trimming removed 5 bases from V and 1 base from J; junction bases left unmatched: 13. The CDR3 runs to 18 residues. Per germline, CDR1 SGHAT and CDR2 FQNNGV. CDR3 protein: CASSQTVVSGGRTDTQYF. CDR3 nucleotide sequence: TGTGCCAGCAGCCAGACCGTCGTTAGCGGGGGTCGCACAGATACGCAGTATTTT.

In its sample, this clonotype was seen a few times. The rearrangement uses TRBV7-3 and TRBJ2-3; TRBD2 matches at 8 bases. CDR3 length: 14 amino acids. The V segment lost 5 bases and the J segment 2 bases; nucleotides outside the gene matches: 3. The germline gives CDR1 SGHTA, CDR2 FQGTGA. CDR3 sequence reads: CASSGAGDTDTQYF. The CDR3 coding sequence is TGTGCCAGCAGCGGAGCGGGGGACACAGATACGCAGTATTTT.

This clonotype occurred many times. The J gene is TRBJ2-5, the V gene TRBV5-5; tentative D call: TRBD2 (6 bases). This CDR3 comprises 14 residues. Germline V gene sequence: CDR1 SGHKS, CDR2 YYEKEE (reference sequence). Trimming pared 1 base from V and 4 bases from J, leaving 11 bases between. The CDR3 sequence: CASSLWGVAETQYF. The CDR3 region has the DNA TGTGCCAGCAGCTTGTGGGGGGTAGCAGAGACCCAGTACTTC.

The V call is TRBV12-3 or TRBV12-4, the J call TRBJ1-1; D is uncertain. With 3 bases removed from V and 5 bases from J, the gap between germline ends came to 7 bases. The CDR3 extends over 12 amino acids. CDR3 amino acids: CASSFWLTEAFF. The CDR3 coding sequence is TGTGCCAGCAGTTTTTGGTTGACTGAAGCTTTCTTT.

V and J are TRBV18 and TRBJ2-4; TRBD1 agrees at 7 bases. The CDR3 consists of 14 residues. CDR1 and CDR2 (germline): KGHSH, LQKENI. With 1 base clipped from V and 9 bases from J, the junction kept 6 bases outside the gene matches. Here the CDR3 DNA reads TGTGCCAGCTCACCACGACAGGGTATCGTCATTCAGTACTTC. Translated: CASSPRQGIVIQYF.

The table lists this clonotype with a few counts. The V gene is TRBV6-5, the J gene TRBJ2-6; no clear D. The V gene lost 6 bases and the J gene lost 4 bases, with 10 bases spanning the gap. The CDR3 runs 14 residues. Germline loops: CDR1 MNHEY, CDR2 SVGAGI. Here the CDR3 reads CASSRPGGANVLTF. CDR3 coding DNA: TGTGCCAGCAGCCGCCCAGGAGGGGCCAACGTCCTGACTTTC.

This clonotype was seen many times. The chain couples TRBV5-1 to TRBJ2-6; the D is unclear. The CDR3 has 18 residues. V lost 3 bases and J 2 bases, leaving 18 bases between the germline ends. CDR1 and CDR2 from the germline V gene are SGHRS and YFSETQ. The CDR3 coding sequence is TGCGCCAGCAGCTGGATGAATAGTATGGGCCCTGGGGCCAACGTCCTGACTTTC. Protein product: CASSWMNSMGPGANVLTF.

The chain employs TRBV7-3 and TRBJ1-1; 7 positions match TRBD1. The germline V gene encodes CDR1 SGHTA and CDR2 FQGTGA. The CDR3 sequence is 15 residues long. Germline trimming cut 5 bases from V and 5 bases from J; bases unmatched to any gene: 11. As DNA, the CDR3 is TGTGCCAGCAGCAAGGGAGGAGGGGGCTGGACTGAAGCTTTCTTT. This codes for CASSKGGGGWTEAFF. Full variable domain (remainder filled in from reference TRBV7-3 and TRBJ1-1): GAGVSQTPSNKVTEKGKYVELRCDPISGHTALYWYRQSLGQGPEFLIYFQGTGAADDSGLPNDRFFAVRPEGSVSTLKIQRTERGDSAVYLCASSKGGGGWTEAFFGQGTRLTVV.

The chain links TRBV6-5 to TRBJ1-6; 7 nucleotides agree with TRBD1. After removal of 0 bases from V and 10 bases from J, the junction contained 6 bases not matched to a gene. Germline values: CDR1 MNHEY, CDR2 SVGAGI. The CDR3 runs to 15 residues. CDR3 in amino acids: CASSYSTQGRSPLHF. As DNA, the CDR3 is TGTGCCAGCAGTTACTCGACACAGGGGCGATCACCCCTCCACTTT.